The present T cell receptor beta chain was sequenced within a study of blood T cell repertoires in COVID-19. At the level of the study: COVID-19 samples collected from the United States, Italy and Spain covered acute and convalescent phases. PBMCs, B-cell-depleted T cells, or T cells were the source of the cDNA or gDNA that made up the material.

CDR1 and CDR2 (germline): MDHEN, SYDVKM. The CDR3 is 14 amino acids. The V gene lost 4 bases and the J gene lost 2 bases, with 12 bases spanning the gap. As originally analysed: Nucleated cell number was recorded as an estimate derived from reference gene primer amplification. The assay was immunoSEQ multiplex PCR, and TCRdb's table has in-frame clones only and misses some. For V, J and clone size, that table is used; D and trimming come from the DNA. The data show about 200,000 clones, 80% seen once. V and J are TRBV28 and TRBJ2-7, with TRBD1 as a possible D gene (6 bases). Sequencing input: peripheral blood. This TCR was sampled from a woman aged 65 to 85 with acute or convalescent COVID-19. DNA for the CDR3: TGTGCCAGCAGTTCGCACGAGGGGGCCTACGAGCAGTACTTC. Protein sequence: CASSSHEGAYEQYF.